The source of this T cell receptor (beta chain) is a study of read filtering for tumor transcriptome and immune sequencing. On the study more broadly: Mean patient age was around 66 years, range 47 to 80; approximately 18 male, some 14 female. TCR-mapped reads were about 3.5 to 11 million with IR-seq versus roughly 80 to 1,300 with RNA-seq. Whole-study findings and limits: In IR-seq, single-read clonotypes were about 80% of clonotypes but 3% to 3.5% of reads. This fraction held mixed bone marrow immune cells after CD138-negative sorting.

Per the germline V gene, CDR1 is SGHAT and CDR2 is FQNNGV. This CDR3 is built from 15 residues. Trimming removed 1 base from V and 7 bases from J; junction bases left unmatched: 7. About this clonotype: Its antigen remains unknown.

Molecular barcoded adaptors covering alpha/delta and beta/gamma chains were used on about 390 ng RNA. TCRdb re-analysed the reads in MiXCR, keeping a single row per CDR3 protein. The sample lists about 57,000 distinct CDR3 sequences; 20% to 25% were seen once. The sample comprised a population of CD138-negative cells sorted from bone marrow. The rearrangement uses TRBV11-2 and TRBJ2-1; 7 nucleotides match TRBD1. The clonotype originates from a donor older than 35 with multiple myeloma. The CDR3 loop reads CASSLVRGRRNEQFF. In nucleotides, the CDR3 is TGTGCCAGCAGCTTAGTGAGGGGGCGCCGAAATGAGCAGTTCTTC.